Following are 19 T cell receptor beta chains from one sample sequenced in a study of neurological immune-mediated disorders. Each CDR3 protein gets one entry after TCRdb re-called the 5' RACE reads with MiXCR. There are some 21,000 distinct CDR3 sequences in the sample; 15% occur only once, and over 12% lies in the top ten. Sequencing was done on a sample of PBMCs. These receptors were taken from a female donor with HTLV-1-associated myelopathy (HAM/TSP).

The V gene is TRBV20-1, the J gene TRBJ1-1, with D possibly TRBD1 on 6 matching bases. Deletions cut 5 bases from V and 4 bases from J, with 14 bases between. The CDR3 loop spans 13 amino acids. CDR1 and CDR2 from the germline V gene are DFQATT and SNEGSKA (reference sequence). CDR3 in amino acids: CSAYGGRGTEAFF. CDR3 sequence (DNA): TGCAGTGCTTATGGGGGCAGGGGCACTGAAGCTTTCTTT.

By sample fraction, this clonotype is medium-sized (0.01 to 0.1%). V is TRBV20-1 and J is TRBJ2-5, with D uncertain. Germline loops: CDR1 DFQATT, CDR2 SNEGSKA (reference sequence). Trimming pared 4 bases from V and 5 bases from J, leaving 8 bases between. The CDR3 spans 11 residues. In nucleotides, the CDR3 is TGCAGTGCTATCCATTCGGAGACCCAGTACTTC. Its protein is CSAIHSETQYF.

V usage is TRBV7-2 and J usage is TRBJ1-1, with unresolved D. Trimming shortened V by 4 bases and J by 8 bases, and 14 bases separated the two germline ends. CDR1 SGHTA and CDR2 FQGNSA come from the germline V gene. The CDR3 is 13 residues long. CDR3 loop: CASSSTAGIEAFF. The DNA of the CDR3 is TGTGCCAGCAGCTCAACGGCGGGAATCGAAGCTTTCTTT.

This clonotype was detected many times. The chain couples TRBV20-1 to TRBJ2-5; D remains unclear. This CDR3 spans 17 amino acids. CDR1 and CDR2 from the germline V gene are DFQATT and SNEGSKA (reference sequence). V lost 1 base and J 2 bases, leaving 20 bases between the germline ends. The CDR3 sequence: CSARGADPGWVQETQYF. CDR3 DNA: TGCAGTGCTAGAGGGGCGGATCCAGGCTGGGTGCAAGAGACCCAGTACTTC.

This clonotype has ten or more counts. This sequence joins TRBV5-5 and TRBJ2-2; D remains unclear. Trimming pared 2 bases from V and 0 bases from J, leaving 8 bases between. The CDR3 extends over 15 amino acids. Germline lookup yields CDR1 SGHKS and CDR2 YYEKEE (reference sequence). CDR3 coding DNA: TGTGCCAGCAGCTTTAGCATCACGAACACCGGGGAGCTGTTTTTT. Amino acid sequence: CASSFSITNTGELFF.

This clonotype was seen at least ten times. CDR3 sequence reads: CSATLPSGNADTQYF. In DNA, the CDR3 is TGCAGTGCTACCCTCCCTAGCGGGAACGCAGATACGCAGTATTTT. The V gene is TRBV20-1, the J gene TRBJ2-3; TRBD2 matches at 9 bases. The CDR3 runs 15 residues. With 4 bases clipped from V and 4 bases from J, the junction kept 9 bases outside the gene matches. Germline V gene data show CDR1 as DFQATT and CDR2 as SNEGSKA (reference sequence).

V gene TRBV18 combines with J gene TRBJ2-5; D perhaps matches TRBD2 (6 bases). This CDR3 is 13 amino acids long. V was shortened by 4 bases and J by 3 bases, with 9 bases between the two germline ends. The germline V gene has CDR1 KGHSH and CDR2 LQKENI. CDR3 coding DNA: TGTGCCAGCTCACAGCGCGGGGAAGAGACCCAGTACTTC. Its protein product is CASSQRGEETQYF.

This clonotype was seen many times. V gene TRBV7-2 combines with J gene TRBJ2-3; no clear D gene. Germline V gene data show CDR1 as SGHTA and CDR2 as FQGNSA. The CDR3 runs to 13 residues. Trimming took 1 base from V and 7 from J, leaving 9 bases between them. CDR3: CASSLEDGYTQYF. The CDR3 DNA sequence: TGTGCCAGCAGCTTAGAGGACGGGTATACGCAGTATTTT.

There are many counts of this clonotype. J is TRBJ1-2 and V is TRBV5-1, with D unclear. The length of the CDR3 is 13 residues. Trimming shortened V by 0 bases and J by 5 bases, and 8 bases separated the two germline ends. Germline V gene data show CDR1 as SGHRS and CDR2 as YFSETQ. Here the CDR3 DNA reads TGCGCCAGCAGCTTGGAGGCGGTTTATGGCTACACCTTC. It encodes CASSLEAVYGYTF.

There are many counts of this clonotype. The V gene is TRBV20-1, the J gene TRBJ2-5; D gene ambiguous. Germline-derived CDR1 and CDR2 are DFQATT and SNEGSKA (reference sequence). The CDR3 length is 14 residues. V shed 1 base and J shed 5 bases, with 14 bases lying between them. CDR3 coding DNA: TGCAGTGCTAGAGGTCCAGGAGTGGACGAGACCCAGTACTTC. Its translation: CSARGPGVDETQYF.

At least ten counts were recorded for this clonotype. CDR3 DNA sequence: TGTGCCAGCAGTTTATCTCCAGCGGGCCTAGGGTGGGAGCAGTACTTC. It is translated as CASSLSPAGLGWEQYF. The chain uses TRBV27 and TRBJ2-7; weak D call: TRBD2 (6 bases). This CDR3 comprises 16 residues. The V gene's germline CDR1 is MNHEY and CDR2 SMNVEV (reference sequence). The ends were cut back, 0 bases at V and 7 bases at J, with 19 bases in the middle.

The chain carries TRBV11-2 and TRBJ2-5, with 9 bases identical to TRBD2. Germline values: CDR1 SGHAT, CDR2 FQNNGV. The CDR3 has 15 amino acids. V was pared by 1 base and J by 5 bases, with 5 bases of the junction left unmatched. As DNA, the CDR3 is TGTGCCAGCAGCTTAGGAGCGGGGGGACAGGAGACCCAGTACTTC. Amino acid sequence: CASSLGAGGQETQYF.

Only a few counts were recorded for this clonotype. A single base separates this from a much larger clone, so it may be a read error. V and J are TRBV20-1 and TRBJ2-7; TRBD1 agrees at 12 bases. J was trimmed by 7 bases and V by 0 bases; bases with no gene match: 7. The CDR3 spans 15 residues. In germline, CDR1 is DFQATT, CDR2 SNEGSKA (reference sequence). The CDR3 here is CSARETGQGAWEQYF. The CDR3 bases are TGCAGTGCTAGAGAAACGGGACAGGGGGCGTGGGAGCAGTACTTC.

This clonotype was observed many times. This chain links TRBV5-1 with TRBJ2-7; 8 bases line up with TRBD2. CDR3 length equals 17 residues. With V trimmed by 4 bases and J by 6 bases, 18 bases remained unmatched. Germline values: CDR1 SGHRS, CDR2 YFSETQ. The CDR3 DNA sequence: TGCGCCAGCAGCGCCTCAGAGGTGAGCGGGAGAGGCTCCGAGCAGTACTTC. This sequence encodes CASSASEVSGRGSEQYF.

This clonotype has at least ten counts. CDR3 residues: CASSLRQGGSYEQYF. The CDR3 nucleotides read TGTGCCAGCAGCCTGAGGCAGGGGGGATCCTACGAGCAGTACTTC. The chain joins TRBV12-3 or TRBV12-4 to TRBJ2-7, with TRBD1 as a possible D gene (7 bases). Trimming left V 6 bases short and J 1 base short, with 16 bases between. This CDR3 has 15 residues.

This clonotype was seen many times. The genes are TRBV5-1 and TRBJ1-4; TRBD1 might be the D (5 bases). The germline V and J ends were trimmed by 3 bases and 5 bases, with 11 bases remaining between them. The CDR3 is 14 residues long. Germline CDR1 is SGHRS and CDR2 is YFSETQ. CDR3: CASSSGTPNEKLFF. The CDR3 DNA is TGCGCCAGCAGCTCCGGGACGCCGAATGAAAAACTGTTTTTT.

This clonotype was picked up many times. The genes are TRBV20-1 and TRBJ1-4, with 9 bases lining up with TRBD1. This CDR3 spans 14 amino acids. Looked up from germline, CDR1 is DFQATT and CDR2 is SNEGSKA (reference sequence). V lost 0 bases and J lost 7; bases outside the gene matches: 3. The DNA of the CDR3 is TGCAGTGCTAGAGATTCGACAGGGGGTGAAAAACTGTTTTTT. This translates into CSARDSTGGEKLFF.

This clonotype was found many times. The chain links TRBV5-1 to TRBJ2-1; 8 bases are shared with TRBD2. The V gene end was trimmed by 0 bases and the J gene end by 3 bases; junction bases not matched to a gene: 8. The CDR3 runs 17 residues. CDR1 and CDR2 (germline): SGHRS, YFSETQ. CDR3 sequence reads: CASSLVGQAGDYNEQFF. In DNA, the CDR3 is TGCGCCAGCAGCTTGGTTGGGCAAGCGGGGGACTACAATGAGCAGTTCTTC.

The sample holds many counts of this clonotype. This rearrangement joins TRBV20-1 to TRBJ2-1, with a possible D match to TRBD2 (5 bases). This CDR3 is built from 17 residues. V was trimmed by 1 base and J by 4 bases, leaving 20 bases between them. In germline, CDR1 is DFQATT, CDR2 SNEGSKA (reference sequence). The CDR3 DNA reads as TGCAGTGCTAGAGTTCCCTCGGGGAGTGGAAGGTACAATGAGCAGTTCTTC. Protein sequence: CSARVPSGSGRYNEQFF.